What follows is one TCR beta chain and its context. The authors' processing: Reference gene primer amplification yielded estimated nucleated cell counts. Using immunoSEQ multiplex PCR, the repertoire was profiled, and TCRdb retains in-frame clones only, with some absent. That table gives V, J and clone size, and the DNA gave D and trimming. This table has around 99,000 clones, around 80% appearing once. This CDR3 has 12 residues. Trimming stripped 3 bases from V and 3 bases from J, with 7 bases between. Germline V gives CDR1 SGHDT, CDR2 YYEEEE. This entry comes from a study of blood T cell repertoires in COVID-19.

The sequence was obtained from a man aged 50-60 years who had recovered from COVID-19. Sequencing used peripheral blood. This chain uses TRBV5-6 with TRBJ2-7; D is unresolved. CDR3 coding DNA: TGTGCCAGCAGCTCGACTCGCTACGAGCAGTACTTC. It encodes CASSSTRYEQYF.